Sequencing of this T cell receptor beta chain was carried out in a study of PD-L1 blockade in urothelial cancer. In the study overall: Atezolizumab was started by patients around 2014 at 1,200 mg intravenously every 3 weeks. The number of prior chemotherapy regimens per patient was 0 to 3.

The time point denotes: pretreatment peripheral blood. Each patient gave between 1 and 8 samples of peripheral blood mononuclear cells, which were collected pretreatment and during treatment. This CDR3 is built from 19 residues. J gave up 3 bases and V 5 bases, and 17 bases lay outside the gene matches. Per germline, CDR1 SGHVS and CDR2 FQNEAQ. Spike-ins of synthetic TCR analog templates went into each PCR. Only in-frame clones appear in the TCRdb table, and some are missing; sequencing was by immunoSEQ multiplex PCR. The sample comprises around 79,000 clones, just under 85% of which are singletons, and about 7.4% rests with the top ten.

The V and J genes are TRBV7-8 and TRBJ2-1, with 9 bases matching TRBD2. Sequenced material: PBMCs, taken around atezolizumab (anti-PD-L1) treatment. This receptor was obtained from a man between 35 and 55 years old with urothelial cancer. The CDR3 spells CASSPVGLGLAGDYNEQFF. The CDR3 DNA reads TGTGCCAGCAGCCCCGTCGGTTTGGGATTAGCGGGAGACTACAATGAGCAGTTCTTC. The full variable domain, its missing parts supplied by reference TRBV7-8 and TRBJ2-1, is GAGVSQSPRYKVAKRGQDVALRCDPISGHVSLFWYQQALGQGPEFLTYFQNEAQLDKSGLPSDRFFAERPEGSVSTLKIQRTQQEDSAVYLCASSPVGLGLAGDYNEQFFGPGTRLTVL.